The clone carrying this T cell receptor (beta chain) was seen more than once but under ten times. Its antigen is as yet unknown. Germline V CDR1 and CDR2: SGHRS, YFSETQ. V was trimmed by 6 bases and J by 0 bases, leaving 12 bases between them. This CDR3 comprises 15 residues. There were TCR beta CDR3 regions amplified from RNA transcripts. The primer set for the first-round RT-PCR of the TCR CDR3 was HTBI. TCRdb fed the multiplex PCR reads into MiXCR, producing one record per CDR3 protein. The table records around 520,000 distinct CDR3 sequences, around 22% of them present only once. Lactation, pregnancy, other autoimmune disease or uncontrolled infection led to exclusion of patients. Out of about 10 ml of fresh peripheral blood came the PBMCs. This entry belongs to a study of T cells in Graves' hyperthyroidism and ophthalmopathy. Across the study: The authors collected peripheral blood at initial diagnosis, before any treatment. Study-level points and caveats: Ophthalmopathy was told apart from stable hyperthyroidism by a 13 V-J model.

The V gene is TRBV5-1, the J gene TRBJ2-2; D tentatively reads TRBD1 or TRBD2 (5 bases each). Sample: blood. The receptor was derived from a woman in her thirties with Graves' ophthalmopathy. The DNA for the CDR3 is TGCGCCAGCAAGGGGACGGAAACGAACACCGGGGAGCTGTTTTTT. It translates to CASKGTETNTGELFF.